Listed here are 23 T cell receptor beta chains from one sample, sequenced in a study of naive and memory T cell subsets. Two oligonucleotides, mixed equimolar, formed the beta constant-region primer covering TRBC1 and TRBC2. Four rounds of PCR amplified the ligated cDNA using nested alpha and beta constant-region primers plus SP2. TCRdb redid the calling of the UMI-ligation and nested PCR reads with MiXCR, one entry per CDR3 protein. The sample has around 29,000 distinct CDR3 sequences, around 20% seen once. The specimen was effector memory CD4+ T cells from blood. Regarding subset: effector memory, CD45RA- CD27-. The receptors were sampled from a human donor in good health.

This clonotype was seen a few times. J is TRBJ2-7 and V is TRBV7-6, with 7 bases matching TRBD2. This CDR3 spans 16 amino acids. The V and J ends lost 1 base and 0 bases, in that order; junction bases with no gene match: 6. Germline-derived CDR1 and CDR2 are SGHVS and FNYEAQ. The CDR3 region has the DNA TGTGCCAGCAGCTTAGTAGACGGGAGGAGCTCCTACGAGCAGTACTTC. Protein product: CASSLVDGRSSYEQYF.

This clonotype occurred a few times. The gene calls are TRBV29-1 and TRBJ2-1, with D possibly matching TRBD2 (5 bases). V was pared by 6 bases and J by 7 bases, with 16 bases between. Germline CDR1 is SQVTM and CDR2 is ANQGSEA. This CDR3 has 13 residues. CDR3 sequence (DNA): TGCAGCGTCCCAAAGTGGGGAGTGAATGAGCAGTTCTTC. Translation: CSVPKWGVNEQFF.

The chain carries TRBV19 and TRBJ1-3; possibly TRBD1 for D (5 bases). The CDR3 has 14 amino acids. CDR1 and CDR2 from the germline V gene are LNHDA and SQIVND (reference sequence). The V end was cut by 5 bases, the J end by 6 bases, with 14 bases between. CDR3 in amino acids: CASSPTDAQNTIYF. The CDR3 bases are TGTGCCAGTAGTCCGACAGACGCTCAAAACACCATATATTTT. Based on the CDR3 plus reference TRBV19 and TRBJ1-3, the full variable domain is DGGITQSPKYLFRKEGQNVTLSCEQNLNHDAMYWYRQDPGQGLRLIYYSQIVNDFQKGDIAEGYSVSREKKESFPLTVTSAQKNPTAFYLCASSPTDAQNTIYFGEGSWLTVV.

Details on this clonotype: One junction end does not reproduce the germline sequence, and a read error may be involved. The gene calls are TRBV29-1 and TRBJ1-2; D unclear. CDR1 is SQVTM and CDR2 is ANQGSEA in the germline V gene. The CDR3 has 12 amino acids. CDR3 sequence (DNA): TGCAGCGTGGAAGGGTCAGGCCGGGGCTACACCTTC. Protein product: CSVEGSGRGYTF.

The rearrangement links TRBV25-1 to TRBJ1-4; unclear D gene. CDR1 is MGHDK and CDR2 is SYGVNS in the germline V gene. The germline V and J ends were trimmed by 5 bases and 4 bases, with 14 bases remaining between them. The CDR3 consists of 15 residues. The CDR3 bases are TGTGCCAGCAGTCCCCAGGACGGCTATAATGAAAAACTGTTTTTT. It translates to CASSPQDGYNEKLFF.

This chain connects TRBV28 to TRBJ1-1; no reliable D call. The ends were cut back, 8 bases at V and 7 bases at J, with 20 bases in the middle. CDR1 and CDR2 (germline): MDHEN, SYDVKM. This CDR3 has 14 residues. CDR3 amino acids: CASGINTEGSEAFF. The CDR3 bases are TGTGCCAGCGGAATTAACACGGAAGGTAGTGAAGCTTTCTTT.

This chain links TRBV5-1 with TRBJ1-5; D might be TRBD1 (5 bases). Germline V gene lookup returns CDR1 SGHRS and CDR2 YFSETQ. V was trimmed by 7 bases and J by 15 bases, leaving 20 bases between them. The CDR3 is made up of 12 amino acids. Here the CDR3 DNA reads TGCGCCAGCTCGCAAGGTGGACAAGTCTGGCATTTT. Amino acid sequence: CASSQGGQVWHF.

The rearrangement links TRBV12-3 or TRBV12-4 to TRBJ1-4; 11 bases agree with TRBD1. The V gene end was trimmed by 5 bases and the J gene end by 7 bases; junction bases not matched to a gene: 15. This CDR3 contains 18 residues. The chain's CDR3 is CASSPGTMGTGGGEKLFF. DNA for the CDR3: TGTGCCAGCAGTCCCGGAACCATGGGGACAGGGGGAGGTGAAAAACTGTTTTTT.

This clonotype was seen more than once but under ten times. The chain employs TRBV6-1 and TRBJ1-1; D remains unclear. The CDR3 sequence is 11 residues long. The V gene's germline CDR1 is MNHNS and CDR2 SASEGT. The V and J ends lost 4 bases and 4 bases respectively, with 4 bases between them. The CDR3 coding sequence is TGTGCCAGCAGTGTTGCCACTGAAGCTTTCTTT. Amino acid sequence: CASSVATEAFF.

This clonotype showed up just a few times. This chain uses TRBV7-8 with TRBJ2-7; TRBD1 is a possible D gene (6 bases). V gave up 1 base and J gave up 2 bases, with 12 bases separating them. The germline gives CDR1 SGHVS, CDR2 FQNEAQ. The CDR3 consists of 15 residues. The DNA of the CDR3 is TGTGCCAGCAGCTTAGAGACAGGCCGGGCCTACGAGCAGTACTTC. Translation: CASSLETGRAYEQYF.

There are a few counts of this clonotype. This chain links TRBV14 with TRBJ2-1, with a possible D match to TRBD1 (5 bases). The CDR3 extends over 15 amino acids. Germline assignment: CDR1 SGHDN and CDR2 FVKESK. Deletions cut 3 bases from V and 8 bases from J, with 17 bases between. CDR3 sequence reads: CASSQGLLSSYEQFF. The CDR3 bases are TGTGCCAGCAGCCAGGGGCTCCTCTCATCTTATGAGCAGTTCTTC.

The chain employs TRBV19 and TRBJ2-5, with 8 bases lining up with TRBD1. In germline, CDR1 is LNHDA, CDR2 SQIVND (reference sequence). The CDR3 has 15 amino acids. Germline trimming cut 4 bases from V and 2 bases from J; bases unmatched to any gene: 6. CDR3 in DNA: TGTGCCAGTAGTAGGGGACAGGATCTACAAGAGACCCAGTACTTC. It encodes CASSRGQDLQETQYF. Variable domain in full (rest from reference TRBV19 and TRBJ2-5): DGGITQSPKYLFRKEGQNVTLSCEQNLNHDAMYWYRQDPGQGLRLIYYSQIVNDFQKGDIAEGYSVSREKKESFPLTVTSAQKNPTAFYLCASSRGQDLQETQYFGPGTRLLVL.

V and J are TRBV3-1 and TRBJ1-3, with 8 bases lining up with TRBD1. In germline, CDR1 is LGHDT, CDR2 YNNKEL (reference sequence). V was clipped by 4 bases and J by 16 bases; unmatched bases: 9. The length of the CDR3 is 12 residues. The CDR3 DNA sequence: TGTGCCAGCAGCCGTCAGGGGGCGGAAAGGTATTTT. Translation gives CASSRQGAERYF.

This clonotype is labeled as medium-sized. The chain combines TRBV5-1 with TRBJ2-1; 10 bases line up with TRBD2. CDR3 length: 16 residues. From germline, CDR1 is SGHRS and CDR2 YFSETQ. The trim removed 0 bases at V and 5 bases at J, leaving 5 bases unmatched. CDR3 nucleotide sequence: TGCGCCAGCAGCTTGGAACTAGCGGGAATTAACAATGAGCAGTTCTTC. It is translated as CASSLELAGINNEQFF.

In this sample, this clonotype turned up many times. The rearrangement links TRBV19 to TRBJ1-5; no definite D call. V was trimmed by 7 bases and J by 3 bases, leaving 19 bases between them. This CDR3 region has 16 residues. From germline, CDR1 is LNHDA and CDR2 SQIVND (reference sequence). The DNA of the CDR3 is TGTGCCAGTACAAATGGGTTGGATCTAGTCAATCAGCCCCAGCATTTT. It yields the protein CASTNGLDLVNQPQHF.

This clonotype showed up just a few times. The chain has TRBV18 and TRBJ1-5, with D hard to call. This CDR3 is 15 amino acids long. The germline V gene has CDR1 KGHSH and CDR2 LQKENI. V was cut by 3 bases and J by 0 bases, with 9 bases left in between. CDR3 sequence (DNA): TGTGCCAGCTCACCGTATCAGCATAGCAATCAGCCCCAGCATTTT. Protein product: CASSPYQHSNQPQHF.

This clonotype has more than one count but fewer than ten. The CDR3 DNA is TGTGCCAGCAGTTCTACAGTCGAAAAACTGTTTTTT. This codes for CASSSTVEKLFF. This sequence joins TRBV28 and TRBJ1-4; D remains ambiguous. CDR1 MDHEN and CDR2 SYDVKM come from the germline V gene. This CDR3 contains 12 residues. V lost 4 bases and J lost 8, with 8 bases in between.

The genes are TRBV10-3 and TRBJ2-3; TRBD2 is a possible D gene (6 bases). CDR3 size: 14 residues. Per the germline V gene, CDR1 is ENHRY and CDR2 is SYGVKD. Between the trimmed V and J ends, which lost 6 bases and 1 base, there was a span of 11 bases. The CDR3 nucleotides are TGTGCCATCAGGACGGGGGTGGGCACAGATACGCAGTATTTT. Protein product: CAIRTGVGTDTQYF.

This clonotype was observed a few times. The chain has TRBV7-2 and TRBJ1-5; D is unresolved. Between the trimmed V and J ends, which lost 5 bases and 3 bases, there was a span of 11 bases. Germline loops: CDR1 SGHTA, CDR2 FQGNSA. The CDR3 has 14 residues. The DNA of the CDR3 is TGTGCCAGCAGCCGCGGGGAGTACAATCAGCCCCAGCATTTT. It is translated as CASSRGEYNQPQHF.

The chain combines TRBV16 with TRBJ2-7, with D perhaps TRBD1 or TRBD2 (5 bases each). The V gene's germline CDR1 is KGHSY and CDR2 FQNENV. This CDR3 spans 12 amino acids. The V end lost 5 bases, the J end lost 3 bases, and 8 bases lay between the germline ends. The CDR3 here is CASSWDGYEQYF. CDR3 DNA sequence: TGTGCCAGCAGCTGGGACGGCTACGAGCAGTACTTC.

The rearrangement joins TRBV5-5 to TRBJ2-2, with 8 nucleotides matching TRBD1. The CDR3 consists of 16 residues. Per germline, CDR1 SGHKS and CDR2 YYEKEE (reference sequence). V lost 4 bases and J lost 4; bases outside the gene matches: 9. The CDR3 region has the DNA TGTGCCAGCAGCACAGGACAGGGAACGAGCACCGGGGAGCTGTTTTTT. Encoded protein: CASSTGQGTSTGELFF.

This clonotype was detected ten times or more. The chain joins TRBV29-1 to TRBJ2-7, with TRBD1 identical over 10 bases. Germline V CDR1 and CDR2: SQVTM, ANQGSEA. With 2 bases clipped from V and 4 bases from J, the junction kept 8 bases outside the gene matches. This CDR3 contains 15 residues. The CDR3 nucleotides read TGCAGCGTTGAATCGCGGGACAGGGGTGGATACGAGCAGTACTTC. Its protein product is CSVESRDRGGYEQYF.

In its sample, this clonotype was seen a few times. The chain recombines TRBV28 with TRBJ2-1; TRBD2 is a possible D gene (5 bases). The CDR3 sequence is 12 residues long. Germline CDR1 MDHEN, CDR2 SYDVKM. The V and J ends lost 2 bases and 8 bases respectively, with 7 bases between them. This CDR3 is CASSLRGHEQFF. The CDR3 DNA sequence: TGTGCCAGCAGTTTAAGAGGGCATGAGCAGTTCTTC.